What follows are 14 T cell receptor beta chains derived from one specimen sequenced in a study of graft-versus-host responses after intestinal transplantation. The antigens of these receptors remain unknown. Sequencing was performed with immunoSEQ multiplex PCR; in TCRdb, only in-frame clones are kept and a portion is missing. The sample has roughly 120,000 clones; around 94% are singletons. The sequencing used unstimulated CD8+ T cells sorted from spleen or lymph node cells, collected before transplant. Source of these receptors: a human donor who was the organ donor for an intestinal transplant.

J is TRBJ2-1 and V is TRBV4-2; 10 bases match TRBD2. The CDR3 is made up of 17 amino acids. CDR1 and CDR2 (germline): LGHNA, YNFKEQ. Trimming took 7 bases from V and 8 from J; bases not matched to a gene: 17. CDR3 region: CASTRSWSSGSIDEQFF. The CDR3 DNA reads TGTGCCAGCACTCGATCGTGGTCTAGCGGGAGTATCGATGAGCAGTTCTTC.

This clone was counted once. V is TRBV11-2 and J is TRBJ1-1, with D perhaps TRBD1 (5 bases). Trimming stripped 1 base from V and 3 bases from J, with 12 bases between. Germline CDR1 reads SGHAT; CDR2 reads FQNNGV. The CDR3 covers 15 residues. The CDR3 DNA sequence: TGTGCCAGCAGCTTAGGCCAGGGATGGGACACTGAAGCTTTCTTT. Translation gives CASSLGQGWDTEAFF. Combining the CDR3 with reference TRBV11-2 and TRBJ1-1 gives the whole variable domain EAGVAQSPRYKIIEKRQSVAFWCNPISGHATLYWYQQILGQGPKLLIQFQNNGVVDDSQLPKDRFSAERLKGVDSTLKIQPAKLEDSAVYLCASSLGQGWDTEAFFGQGTRLTVV.

The V call is TRBV6-6, the J call TRBJ2-7; 8 bases are shared with TRBD1. J was trimmed by 3 bases and V by 4 bases; bases with no gene match: 5. The CDR3 extends over 14 amino acids. Germline V CDR1 and CDR2: MNHNY, SVGAGI (reference sequence). As DNA, the CDR3 is TGTGCCAGCAGTTTCAGGGGGCGAGGCTACGAGCAGTACTTC. Translating gives CASSFRGRGYEQYF.

The chain couples TRBV7-9 to TRBJ2-1; 12 positions agree with TRBD2. Germline loops: CDR1 SEHNR, CDR2 FQNEAQ (reference sequence). The CDR3 has 18 residues. V trimming: 3 bases; J trimming: 6 bases; junction bases outside the gene matches: 12. The DNA of the CDR3 is TGTGCCAGCAGCTTGGCCCCCTTTCTAGCGGGAGGGGGCAATGAGCAGTTCTTC. Amino acid sequence: CASSLAPFLAGGGNEQFF.

This clone is a singleton in its sample. CDR3 nucleotides: TGTGCCAGCAGCCGATTAGCGGGAGAGGCCTACGAGCAGTACTTC. Amino acids: CASSRLAGEAYEQYF. The J gene is TRBJ2-7, the V gene TRBV4-2; TRBD2 aligns across 9 bases. From germline, CDR1 is LGHNA and CDR2 YNFKEQ. V shed 4 bases and J 2 bases; nucleotides not matched to a gene: 6. There are 15 residues in the CDR3.

The gene calls are TRBV10-3 and TRBJ2-7, with 12 bases that match TRBD2. With V trimmed by 3 bases and J by 4 bases, 7 bases remained unmatched. The CDR3 spans 16 residues. Per the germline V gene, CDR1 is ENHRY and CDR2 is SYGVKD. CDR3 sequence: CAISDSSGRAGYEQYF. CDR3 bases: TGTGCCATCAGTGATTCTAGCGGGAGGGCCGGATACGAGCAGTACTTC.

The CDR3 DNA reads TGTGCCAGCAGCCTGACACGAGGGGGGGCCAAAAACATTCAGTACTTC. It translates to CASSLTRGGAKNIQYF. This chain links TRBV7-9 with TRBJ2-4; D is possibly TRBD1 or TRBD2 (6 bases each). This CDR3 has 16 residues. The germline V and J ends were trimmed by 5 bases and 1 base, with 15 bases remaining between them. Germline V gives CDR1 SEHNR, CDR2 FQNEAQ (reference sequence).

The table lists this clone with a count of one. The CDR3 nucleotides read TGTGCCAGCAGCTCGGGACAGGACAATGAGCAGTTCTTC. Its translation is CASSSGQDNEQFF. This rearrangement joins TRBV7-8 to TRBJ2-1; 8 bases map to TRBD1. The V segment lost 4 bases and the J segment 5 bases; nucleotides outside the gene matches: 1. This CDR3 region has 13 residues. Germline V lookup: CDR1 SGHVS, CDR2 FQNEAQ.

The J gene is TRBJ1-2, the V gene TRBV10-2; 7 bases agree with TRBD1. The length of the CDR3 is 15 residues. V lost 4 bases to trimming and J lost 2 bases; unmatched junction nucleotides: 7. Per germline, CDR1 WSHSY and CDR2 SAAADI. The CDR3 is CASSVSDRTNYGYTF. The CDR3 nucleotides are TGCGCCAGCAGTGTTTCGGACAGGACGAACTATGGCTACACCTTC.

The rearrangement uses TRBV6-6 and TRBJ1-1; 7 nucleotides line up with TRBD1. The CDR3 is 12 amino acids. Germline CDR1 and CDR2: MNHNY and SVGAGI (reference sequence). Unmatched junction bases numbered 1, after V lost 5 bases and J lost 4 bases. The CDR3 bases are TGTGCCAGCAGTACAGGGGCCACTGAAGCTTTCTTT. It translates to CASSTGATEAFF.

This clone occurred a few times. J is TRBJ2-5 and V is TRBV5-5, with D uncertain. V was pared by 5 bases and J by 5 bases, with 7 bases between. CDR1 is SGHKS and CDR2 is YYEKEE in the germline V gene (reference sequence). The CDR3 is made up of 11 amino acids. CDR3 loop: CASSEVETQYF. The CDR3 bases are TGTGCCAGCAGTGAAGTCGAGACCCAGTACTTC.

This chain links TRBV9 with TRBJ2-3; 11 nucleotides agree with TRBD2. CDR3 length: 17 residues. Trimming at V came to 0 bases and at J to 0 bases, leaving 3 bases not matched to a gene. From germline, CDR1 is SGDLS and CDR2 YYNGEE. CDR3 amino acids: CASSVERTSGSTDTQYF. As DNA, the CDR3 is TGTGCCAGCAGCGTAGAAAGGACTAGCGGGAGCACAGATACGCAGTATTTT.

This chain joins TRBV7-9 and TRBJ2-5, with D possibly TRBD2 on 5 matching bases. Germline V lookup: CDR1 SEHNR, CDR2 FQNEAQ (reference sequence). The CDR3 sequence is 13 residues long. Trimming took off 6 bases at V and 2 bases at J, with 10 bases between the two ends. CDR3 sequence reads: CASRSGLQETQYF. CDR3 bases: TGTGCCAGCAGGTCGGGGTTACAAGAGACCCAGTACTTC.

The chain carries TRBV6-6 and TRBJ2-5; D uncertain. The J call may be incorrect, as the DNA end agrees better with TRBJ2-7. This CDR3 contains 12 residues. In germline, CDR1 is MNHNY, CDR2 SVGAGI (reference sequence). CDR3 amino acids: CASSMTPYEQYF. CDR3 in DNA: TGTGCCAGCAGCATGACCCCCTACGAGCAGTACTTC.